This entry describes one T cell receptor beta chain. The antigen it recognizes is unknown. One base away there is no much larger clone; base qualities are not given. TCR CDR3 regions were amplified from genomic DNA by multiplex PCR using the deep immunoSEQ assay. Extracted genomic DNA from each cell subset was spread evenly across all wells of several immunoSEQ 96-well plates, with each plate serving as a replicate. For unsorted PBMC, approximately 290 ng of genomic DNA, equivalent to 30,000 to 35,000 T cell genomes, went into each replicate PCR. Genomic DNA from unsorted PBMC was sequenced over ten immunoSEQ deep assay plates. Purified libraries were quantified with a Qubit 3.0 fluorometer, sized on a Bioanalyzer 2100, and re-quantified with the KAPA Library Quantification kit. Every immunoSEQ 96-well plate was sequenced on a separate single-read 150-cycle Illumina NextSeq 550 flow cell. Per the original workflow: Because the immunoSEQ output held only junctional sequences and lacked quality scores, the filtering could not match the filtering applied to full-length reads. Sequences were annotated with PyIR, a Python wrapper for IgBLAST v1.9, using IMGT germline references to assign V/J genes and CDR3. Reads were removed for weak V/J assignments (E-value above 1e-6), missing CDR3, stop codons, out-of-frame junctions, or ambiguous translated residues. V3J clonotypes were defined as sequences sharing the same inferred V gene, J gene, and CDR3 amino acid sequence. Percentage overlap between repertoires was computed as shared unique clonotypes divided by the size of the smaller repertoire. Repertoire richness was assessed with RTK rarefaction, the Chao1 estimator, and Recon v2.1 estimates of unobserved clonotypes. The immuneACCESS repertoire file appears here via TCRdb, limited to in-frame rearrangements. These files lack a portion of the clones; in checked studies, under half of the deficit traces to unresolved V genes, and the cause of the others is not known. V and J calls and clone size come straight from that table; D and trimming were deduced from the DNA. This sample gives 450,000 to 500,000 clones in total; less than 80% of them show up just once. The ten largest clonotypes hold over 9.5% of the sample.

The donors were healthy, HIV-negative adults with no recently reported acute infections or vaccinations. Every donor was a Caucasian adult residing in Nashville, Tennessee, USA. For unsorted samples, tens of millions of PBMCs were counted, and genomic DNA was extracted using the QIAamp DNA Blood Mini kit. Blood was collected by leukapheresis, and PBMCs were isolated by Ficoll-Histopaque density gradient centrifugation and then cryopreserved in liquid nitrogen vapor phase. The data were obtained in a study of shared clonotypes between healthy human individuals (dated by TCRdb to the early 2020s). Study-wide context: The cohort included three men and two women between 18 and 49 years of age. To estimate repertoire size and how much clonotype sharing occurs between individuals, the study deeply sequenced the blood TCR repertoires of 5 or 6 healthy adults. To increase sequencing depth and limit assay-specific biases, different laboratories used diverse techniques to prepare libraries and sequence TCR repertoires. Leukapheresis yielded between about 0.85 and 9.5 billion PBMCs per donor. The study at large found these results: Pairwise subsampling led to the expectation that sequencing depth would affect the degree of clonotype sharing among donors. Because the study included a small number of donors, the genetic and exposure-history diversity represented was limited. Sampling was limited to blood, and TCR repertoires in tissue likely differ from TCR repertoires in blood.

This TCR was sampled from a woman aged 40-49 years in good health. Some clones in this sample may be carry-over from other donors' samples. Material: PBMCs.

The CDR3 here reads CASSIGQGIYEQYF. The sequenced DNA: TGTGCCAGTAGTATTGGACAGGGGATCTACGAGCAGTACTTC. The rearrangement joined TRBV19 to TRBJ2-7, with TRBD1 matching 9 junction bases. The germline V gene encodes CDR1 LNHDA and CDR2 SQIVND (reference sequence). The V end gives up 3 bases and the J end 3 bases, leaving 3 bases in the junction not matched to a gene. The CDR3 has 14 amino acids, counting the end cysteine and phenylalanine. The CDR3 DNA has 42 bases and is translated from base 1.